The rows below give T cell receptor beta chains drawn from one sample of a study of OX40 agonist ivuxolimab in advanced cancers. Only in-frame clones appear in the TCRdb table, and some are missing; sequencing was by immunoSEQ multiplex PCR. Of tens of thousands of clones in the sample, approximately 86% were seen once. The material sequenced was CD4+ or CD8+ T cells sorted from blood, taken in a trial of the OX40 agonist ivuxolimab. Source of these receptors: an adult with an advanced solid tumor such as melanoma, head and neck, liver or kidney cancer. CDR3s leave out the opening cysteine and the closing phenylalanine or tryptophan. Fields, in order: J gene, V gene, CDR3 length, clone size, CDR3 protein. Size tells how often a clone was seen (once, few, many) or the class of an expanded clone, and some rows leave it out.

>TRBJ2-3|TRBV12-5|11|NA
ASGLGKTDTQY
>TRBJ2-6|TRBV19|14|NA
ASSIDTTRGANVLT
>TRBJ2-7|TRBV7-3|11|once
ASSLRASYEQY
>TRBJ1-1|TRBV29-1|10|NA
SVVRVNTEAF
>TRBJ1-5|TRBV6-5|11|NA
ASSRTGNQPQH
>TRBJ2-1|TRBV15|13|few
ATSREKSPYNEQF
>TRBJ1-1|TRBV28|10|once
ASSFSWAEAF
>TRBJ2-1|TRBV7-7|12|NA
ASSLGQGFNEQF
>TRBJ1-3|TRBV19|11|NA
ASSPKGGNTIY
>TRBJ2-7|TRBV6-1|14|NA
ASSAVWTGARYEQY
>TRBJ2-3|TRBV10-3|13|NA
AISEGGASTDTQY
>TRBJ2-5|TRBV7-9|11|NA
ASSLALGETQY
>TRBJ2-7|TRBV29-1|11|once
SGWLADSVEQY
>TRBJ1-1|TRBV5-4|10|NA
ASSLLNTEAF
>TRBJ2-1|TRBV14|14|NA
ASSQVALAAHNEQF
>TRBJ1-6|TRBV5-1|14|NA
ASSVTGASYNSPLH
>TRBJ2-5|TRBV7-3|11|NA
ASSLIHEETQY
>TRBJ2-3|TRBV7-2|13|NA
ASSTQLAGADTQY
>TRBJ2-5|TRBV5-5|11|NA
ASSLAARETQY
>TRBJ1-2|TRBV30|10|NA
AWSWQGGGYT
>TRBJ1-5|TRBV23-1|15|NA
ASSQWTGNLSNQPQH
>TRBJ1-2|TRBV27|12|NA
ASRNFGQGASYT
>TRBJ1-1|TRBV5-1|14|once
ASSLGRRPSNTEAF
>TRBJ2-7|TRBV5-6|13|NA
ASSGGPAATYEQY
>TRBJ2-6|TRBV29-1|12|NA
SVDGGSGANVLT
>TRBJ1-3|TRBV9|12|NA
ASSVAGAGNTIY
>TRBJ2-2|TRBV9|14|NA
ASSPRGGVDTGELF
>TRBJ1-1|TRBV15|12|once
ATSYYSMNTEAF
>TRBJ2-1|TRBV5-1|13|NA
ASRSQPEGRNEQF
>TRBJ1-3|TRBV7-9|10|NA
ASSARDYAIY
>TRBJ1-2|TRBV4-2|9|NA
ASGREFGYT
>TRBJ2-3|TRBV14|13|NA
ASSLGTVSTDTQY
>TRBJ2-7|TRBV28|13|once
ASNSPGGISYEQY
>TRBJ2-5|TRBV27|10|NA
ASSLNRGTQY
>TRBJ2-3|TRBV7-2|16|NA
ASSLTRTSGRGAVTQY
>TRBJ2-5|TRBV28|12|NA
ASSRDRDRETQY
>TRBJ2-3|TRBV11-1|12|NA
ASSPRLAGDTQY
>TRBJ2-1|TRBV6-5|13|NA
ASSRPGQVVNEQF
>TRBJ2-3|TRBV7-3|11|NA
ASSSNRADTQY
>TRBJ2-3|TRBV4-1|16|NA
ASSPGLASLGGTDTQY
>TRBJ1-4|TRBV13|11|NA
ASSIRVEEKLF
>TRBJ2-1|TRBV11-3|11|NA
ASSSRREGNQF
>TRBJ1-2|TRBV7-3|13|NA
ASSPSGVSNYGYT
>TRBJ2-1|TRBV18|11|NA
ASSLTGVHEQF
>TRBJ2-7|TRBV5-1|12|once
ASSPDPSSYEQY
>TRBJ2-2|TRBV5-1|13|few
ASSLVAANTGELF